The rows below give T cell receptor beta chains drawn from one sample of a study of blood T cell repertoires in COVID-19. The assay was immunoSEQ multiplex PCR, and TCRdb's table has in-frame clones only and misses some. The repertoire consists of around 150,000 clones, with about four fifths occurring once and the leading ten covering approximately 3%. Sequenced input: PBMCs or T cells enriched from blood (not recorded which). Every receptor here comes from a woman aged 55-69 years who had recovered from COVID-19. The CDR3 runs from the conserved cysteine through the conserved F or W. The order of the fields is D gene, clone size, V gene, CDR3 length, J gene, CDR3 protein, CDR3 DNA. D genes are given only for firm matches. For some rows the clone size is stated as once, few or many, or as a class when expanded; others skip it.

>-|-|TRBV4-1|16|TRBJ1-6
CASSPIGRDYNSPLHF
TGCGCCAGCAGCCCTATAGGACGGGACTATAATTCACCCCTCCACTTT
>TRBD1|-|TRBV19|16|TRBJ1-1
CASRRQGKGRNTEAFF
TGTGCCAGTAGGCGACAGGGAAAGGGAAGGAACACTGAAGCTTTCTTT
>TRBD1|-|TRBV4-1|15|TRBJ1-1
CASSQDSGGLTEAFF
TGCGCCAGCAGCCAAGACTCAGGGGGCCTCACTGAAGCTTTCTTT
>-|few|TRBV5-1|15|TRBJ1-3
CASSSLTGTGNTIYF
TGCGCCAGCAGCTCCCTTACAGGGACTGGAAACACCATATATTTT
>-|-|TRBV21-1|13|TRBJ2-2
CATGAGNTGELFF
TGTGCCACAGGGGCAGGGAACACCGGGGAGCTGTTTTTT
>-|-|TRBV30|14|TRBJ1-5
CAWSQGNSNQPQHF
TGTGCCTGGTCACAGGGCAATAGCAATCAGCCCCAGCATTTT
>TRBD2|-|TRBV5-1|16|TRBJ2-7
CASSETSGGATYEQYF
TGCGCCAGCAGCGAGACTAGCGGGGGGGCAACCTACGAGCAGTACTTC
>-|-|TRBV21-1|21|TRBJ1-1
CASSKRLGTGRPWVVNTEAFF
TGTGCCAGCAGCAAACGACTAGGGACAGGGAGGCCCTGGGTCGTGAACACTGAAGCTTTCTTT
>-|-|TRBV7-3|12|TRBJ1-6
CASSTGNSPLHF
TGTGCCAGCAGCACGGGGAATTCACCCCTCCACTTT
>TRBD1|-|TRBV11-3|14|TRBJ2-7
CASSSPGQGYEQYF
TGTGCCAGCAGCTCGCCGGGACAGGGGTACGAGCAGTACTTC
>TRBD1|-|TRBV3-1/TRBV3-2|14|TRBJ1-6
CASSLRGPGAPLHF
TGTGCCAGCAGCCTCAGGGGGCCGGGGGCACCCCTCCACTTT
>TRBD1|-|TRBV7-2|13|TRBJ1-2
CASSLDRGGSHTF
TGTGCCAGCAGCCTTGACAGGGGAGGTTCCCACACCTTC
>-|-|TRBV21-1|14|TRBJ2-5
CASLWPAVQETQYF
TGTGCCAGCTTATGGCCGGCGGTCCAAGAGACCCAGTACTTC
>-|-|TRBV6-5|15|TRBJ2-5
CASSYGVAWQETQYF
TGTGCCAGCAGTTACGGGGTAGCGTGGCAAGAGACCCAGTACTTC
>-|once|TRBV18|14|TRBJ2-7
CASSPYGGAYEQYF
TGTGCCAGCTCACCCTACGGGGGAGCATACGAGCAGTACTTC
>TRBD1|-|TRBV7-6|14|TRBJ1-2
CASSPRGQGAKHYF
TGTGCCAGCAGCCCAAGGGGACAGGGGGCGAAACATTACTTC
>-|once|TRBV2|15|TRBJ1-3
CASRGRGGSGNTIYF
TGTGCCAGCAGGGGCCGGGGGGGTTCAGGAAACACCATATATTTT
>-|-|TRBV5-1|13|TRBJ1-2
CASRDITNYGYTF
TGCGCCAGCAGGGACATAACTAACTATGGCTACACCTTC
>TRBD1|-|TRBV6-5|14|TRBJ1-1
CASTNRDRVSEAFF
TGTGCCAGCACCAACCGGGACAGGGTCTCTGAAGCTTTCTTT
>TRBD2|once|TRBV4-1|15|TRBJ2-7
CASSQVAGTYYEQYF
TGCGCCAGCAGCCAAGTAGCGGGGACTTACTACGAGCAGTACTTC
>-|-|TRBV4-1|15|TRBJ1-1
CASSQSDRLATEAFF
TGCGCCAGCAGCCAAAGTGACAGGCTAGCCACTGAAGCTTTCTTT
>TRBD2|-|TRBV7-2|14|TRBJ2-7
CASSPLASTYEQYF
TGTGCCAGCAGCCCACTAGCGAGCACCTACGAGCAGTACTTC
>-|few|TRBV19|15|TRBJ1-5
CASSIGGYSNQPQHF
TGTGCCAGTAGTATCGGAGGTTATAGCAATCAGCCCCAGCATTTT
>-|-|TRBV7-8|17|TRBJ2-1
CASSLALWSTPYNEQFF
TGTGCCAGCAGCTTAGCACTCTGGAGCACCCCCTACAATGAGCAGTTCTTC
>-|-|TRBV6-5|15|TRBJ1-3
CASTPNGGRRDTIYF
TGTGCCAGCACCCCCAATGGGGGCCGAAGAGACACCATATATTTT
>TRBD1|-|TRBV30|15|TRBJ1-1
CAWSVRDRGNTEAFF
TGTGCCTGGAGTGTACGAGACAGGGGAAACACTGAAGCTTTCTTT
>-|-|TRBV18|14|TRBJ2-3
CASSQGQHTDTQYF
TGTGCCAGCTCCCAAGGACAGCACACAGATACGCAGTATTTT
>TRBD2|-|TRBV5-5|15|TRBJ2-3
CASSLGLAPTDTQYF
TGTGCCAGCAGCTTGGGACTAGCGCCGACAGATACGCAGTATTTT
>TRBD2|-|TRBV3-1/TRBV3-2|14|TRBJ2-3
CASSLGTSGRTQYF
TGTGCCAGCAGCCTTGGGACTAGCGGGAGGACGCAGTATTTT
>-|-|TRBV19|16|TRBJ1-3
CASSIDRSLSGNTIYF
TGTGCCAGTAGTATCGACAGAAGTTTATCTGGAAACACCATATATTTT
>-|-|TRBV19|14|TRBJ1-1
CASTSTGYSTEAFF
TGTGCCAGTACCTCAACAGGGTATAGCACTGAAGCTTTCTTT
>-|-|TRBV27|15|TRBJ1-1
CASSLSRVMNTEAFF
TGTGCCAGCAGTTTATCCCGGGTCATGAACACTGAAGCTTTCTTT
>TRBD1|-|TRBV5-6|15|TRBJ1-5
CASSITGGFGQPQHF
TGTGCCAGCAGTATAACAGGGGGCTTCGGTCAGCCCCAGCATTTT
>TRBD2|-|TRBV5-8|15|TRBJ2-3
CASSLKEGRADTQYF
TGTGCCAGCAGCTTGAAGGAGGGGAGGGCAGATACGCAGTATTTT
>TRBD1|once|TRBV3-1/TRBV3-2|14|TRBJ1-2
CASSQDRQGNGYTF
TGTGCCAGCAGCCAAGACCGACAGGGGAATGGCTACACCTTC
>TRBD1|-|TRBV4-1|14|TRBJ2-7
CASSPGTGSYEQYF
TGCGCCAGCAGTCCCGGGACAGGGTCCTACGAGCAGTACTTC
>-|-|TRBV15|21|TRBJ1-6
CATSRDFPLKEDSSYNSPLHF
TGTGCCACCAGCAGAGATTTCCCCCTCAAGGAGGATAGCTCCTATAATTCACCCCTCCACTTT
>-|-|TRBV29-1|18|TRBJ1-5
CSVVEGAGGTASNQPQHF
TGCAGCGTTGTTGAAGGGGCGGGGGGTACGGCTAGCAATCAGCCCCAGCATTTT
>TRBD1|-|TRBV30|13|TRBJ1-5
CAWSPQGDQPQHF
TGTGCCTGGAGTCCCCAGGGGGATCAGCCCCAGCATTTT
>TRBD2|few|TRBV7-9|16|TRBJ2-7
CASSPFQLAGSYEQYF
TGTGCCAGCAGCCCCTTCCAACTAGCGGGCTCCTACGAGCAGTACTTC
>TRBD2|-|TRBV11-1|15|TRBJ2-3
CASSSGTSRTDTQYF
TGTGCCAGCAGCTCCGGGACTAGCCGCACAGATACGCAGTATTTT
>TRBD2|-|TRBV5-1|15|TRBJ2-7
CASRGAGGPLYEQYF
TGCGCCAGCAGGGGAGCGGGGGGGCCTCTCTACGAGCAGTACTTC
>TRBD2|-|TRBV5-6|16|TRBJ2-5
CASSLLGLAGQETQYF
TGTGCCAGCAGCTTGCTGGGACTAGCGGGCCAAGAGACCCAGTACTTC
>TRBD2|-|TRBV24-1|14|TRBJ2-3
CATKAGEYADTQYF
TGTGCCACCAAAGCGGGGGAGTACGCAGATACGCAGTATTTT
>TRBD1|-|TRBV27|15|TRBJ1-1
CASTPRTGLNTEAFF
TGTGCCAGCACCCCCAGGACAGGCTTGAACACTGAAGCTTTCTTT
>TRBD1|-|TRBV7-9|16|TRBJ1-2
CASSLGGQGPVYGYTF
TGTGCCAGCAGCTTAGGGGGACAGGGTCCAGTCTATGGCTACACCTTC
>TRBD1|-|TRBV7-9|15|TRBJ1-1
CASSPGTGSRIQAFF
TGTGCCAGCAGCCCCGGGACAGGAAGCCGAATTCAAGCTTTCTTT
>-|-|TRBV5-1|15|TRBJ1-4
CASSGGDLYREKLFF
TGCGCCAGCAGCGGAGGGGACCTCTATCGCGAAAAACTGTTTTTT
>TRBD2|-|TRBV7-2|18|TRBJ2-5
CASSLGLVEGGTGETQYF
TGTGCCAGCAGCTTGGGATTGGTCGAGGGAGGGACTGGGGAGACCCAGTACTTC
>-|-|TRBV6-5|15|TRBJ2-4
CASRNTAVAKNIQYF
TGTGCCAGCAGAAATACGGCGGTAGCCAAAAACATTCAGTACTTC
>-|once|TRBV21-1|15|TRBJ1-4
CASSKSNVTNEKLFF
TGTGCCAGCAGCAAAAGCAACGTAACTAATGAAAAACTGTTTTTT
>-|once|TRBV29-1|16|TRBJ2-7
CSVGHPEGRSGYEQYF
TGCAGCGTTGGCCACCCCGAGGGGAGGAGCGGATACGAGCAGTACTTC
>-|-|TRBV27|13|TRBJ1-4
CASSLMSSQELFF
TGTGCCAGCAGCCTAATGTCCAGCCAGGAACTGTTTTTT
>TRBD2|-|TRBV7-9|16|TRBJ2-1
CASSSPGEGFYNEQFF
TGTGCCAGCAGCTCCCCCGGGGAGGGTTTCTACAATGAGCAGTTCTTC
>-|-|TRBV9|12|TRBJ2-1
CASSTVHNEQFF
TGTGCCAGCAGCACAGTCCACAATGAGCAGTTCTTC